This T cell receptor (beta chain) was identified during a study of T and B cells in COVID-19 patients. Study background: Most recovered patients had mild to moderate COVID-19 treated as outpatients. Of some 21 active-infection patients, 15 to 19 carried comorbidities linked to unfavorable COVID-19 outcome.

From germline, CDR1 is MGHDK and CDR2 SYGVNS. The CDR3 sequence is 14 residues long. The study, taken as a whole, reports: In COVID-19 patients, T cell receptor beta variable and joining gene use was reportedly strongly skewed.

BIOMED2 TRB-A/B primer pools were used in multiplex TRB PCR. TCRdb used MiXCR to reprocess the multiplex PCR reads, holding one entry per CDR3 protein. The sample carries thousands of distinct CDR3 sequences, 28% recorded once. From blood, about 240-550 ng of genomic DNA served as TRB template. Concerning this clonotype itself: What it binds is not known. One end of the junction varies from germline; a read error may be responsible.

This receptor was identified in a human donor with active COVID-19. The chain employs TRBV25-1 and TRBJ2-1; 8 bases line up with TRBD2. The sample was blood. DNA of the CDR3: TGTGCCAGCAGTGTCGGACTAGCTTACAGTGAGCAGTTCTTC. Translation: CASSVGLAYSEQFF.